Listed here are 13 T cell receptor beta chains from one sample, sequenced in a study of T cells after yellow fever vaccination (dated by TCRdb to the late 2010s). The treatment or condition label for this specimen denotes: live attenuated yellow fever vaccine strain. The library was built by means of 5' RACE. The instrument was an Illumina NovaSeq 6000. TCRdb applied fastp at Q25 and MiXCR to the public reads, then kept only in-frame beta chains. Duplicate CDR3 protein sequences are folded into a single record with the most common DNA and genes. This sample holds around 300,000 distinct CDR3 sequences; over 4% were observed only once. Roughly 24% of the sample comes from the top ten. Sequences were derived from PBMCs, sampled 5 days after the yellow fever booster vaccination. The receptors here all came from a man aged 18 to 29 who received the YFV17D yellow fever vaccine.

J is TRBJ2-2 and V is TRBV7-3; 7 bases are shared with TRBD2. V lost 2 bases, J lost 4 bases, and 4 bases stayed unmatched. The CDR3 spans 15 residues. The germline V gene has CDR1 SGHTA and CDR2 FQGTGA. CDR3 amino acids: CASSLGAGFTGELFF. The CDR3, as DNA: TGTGCCAGCAGCTTAGGAGCGGGGTTCACCGGGGAGCTGTTTTTT.

This chain connects TRBV2 to TRBJ2-7; the D gene is possibly TRBD2 (6 bases). CDR1 SNHLY and CDR2 FYNNEI come from the germline V gene. The ends were cut back, 8 bases at V and 0 bases at J, with 8 bases in the middle. This CDR3 has 12 residues. CDR3 region: CASRESSYEQYV. CDR3 DNA sequence: TGTGCCAGCCGGGAGAGCTCCTACGAGCAGTACGTC.

This clonotype was counted between two and nine times. The genes are TRBV19 and TRBJ2-3; a weak D match, TRBD2 (5 bases). Trimming took off 4 bases at V and 0 bases at J, with 11 bases between the two ends. The length of the CDR3 is 15 residues. The germline V gene has CDR1 LNHDA and CDR2 SQIVND (reference sequence). Here the CDR3 DNA reads TGTGCCAGTAGTAGCAGGCGGGTGAGCACAGATACGCAGTATTTT. This translates into CASSSRRVSTDTQYF.

This clonotype has ten or more counts. The chain uses TRBV27 and TRBJ1-1; 8 bases are shared with TRBD1. CDR3 length: 13 amino acids. Per germline, CDR1 MNHEY and CDR2 SMNVEV (reference sequence). V gave up 6 bases and J gave up 7 bases; unmatched junction bases: 7. The CDR3 region is CASRSGGWGEAFF. CDR3 in DNA: TGTGCCAGCAGGTCAGGGGGCTGGGGTGAAGCTTTCTTT.

This clonotype was recorded a few times. The chain is built from TRBV18 and TRBJ2-7; the D call may be TRBD1 or TRBD2 (7 bases each). Trimming cost V 6 bases and J 4 bases, with 16 bases left between them. The CDR3 runs to 14 residues. Germline assignment: CDR1 KGHSH and CDR2 LQKENI. The CDR3 region is CASSPSGGVYEQYV. CDR3 sequence (DNA): TGTGCCAGCTCCCCGTCAGGGGGGGTGTACGAGCAGTACGTC.

This clonotype was picked up many times. This rearrangement joins TRBV12-3 or TRBV12-4 to TRBJ2-3, with D possibly being TRBD1 (6 bases). The V and J ends lost 6 bases and 1 base respectively, with 17 bases between them. This CDR3 spans 16 amino acids. The CDR3 here is CASSSFSGEGTDTQYF. In nucleotides, the CDR3 is TGTGCCAGCAGCTCCTTTTCAGGGGAAGGCACAGATACGCAGTATTTT.

The rearrangement uses TRBV7-9 and TRBJ1-2; a weak D match, TRBD1 (6 bases). V was pared by 5 bases and J by 5 bases, with 12 bases between. The germline V gene encodes CDR1 SEHNR and CDR2 FQNEAQ (reference sequence). There are 13 residues in the CDR3. The CDR3 is CASSIYRDYGYTF. CDR3 sequence (DNA): TGTGCCAGCAGCATTTACAGGGATTATGGCTACACCTTC.

This clonotype has a count of ten or more. The chain has TRBV12-3 or TRBV12-4 and TRBJ2-7, with D possibly matching TRBD1 (5 bases). The CDR3 is 13 amino acids. Between the trimmed V and J ends, which lost 2 bases and 6 bases, there was a span of 11 bases. CDR3 bases: TGTGCCAGCAGTTTATCAGGGATAGCCGAGCAGTACTTC. It specifies CASSLSGIAEQYF.

Only a few counts were recorded for this clonotype. This chain links TRBV9 with TRBJ1-2, with D unclear. The CDR3 length is 14 residues. V was shortened by 0 bases and J by 4 bases, with 10 bases between the two germline ends. Germline V gene sequence: CDR1 SGDLS, CDR2 YYNGEE. The CDR3, as DNA: TGTGCCAGCAGCGTAGGCCCCAAAGGCTATGGCTACACCTTC. Protein sequence: CASSVGPKGYGYTF.

The table lists this clonotype with a few counts. This chain uses TRBV7-2 with TRBJ2-2; no clear D gene. CDR1 and CDR2 (germline): SGHTA, FQGNSA. The CDR3 is 13 amino acids. Trimming cost V 5 bases and J 1 base, with 5 bases left between them. The CDR3 nucleotides are TGTGCCAGCAGCCGGAGGAACACCGGGGAGCTGTTTTTT. This codes for CASSRRNTGELFF.

This clonotype was counted between two and nine times. This chain connects TRBV5-1 to TRBJ1-2; no clear D gene. Germline V gene lookup returns CDR1 SGHRS and CDR2 YFSETQ. The CDR3 loop spans 13 amino acids. With 6 bases removed from V and 8 bases from J, the gap between germline ends came to 17 bases. The CDR3 nucleotides read TGCGCCAGCAATACGGACGGACTTACGGGCTACACCTTC. This sequence encodes CASNTDGLTGYTF.

This rearrangement joins TRBV4-3 to TRBJ1-5; a weak D match, TRBD1 (6 bases). Looked up from germline, CDR1 is LGHNA and CDR2 is YSLEER. V shed 1 base and J shed 6 bases, with 13 bases lying between them. The CDR3 has 15 residues. CDR3 sequence (DNA): TGCGCCAGCAGCCAAGGGGCGGGGGGCGTTCAGCCCCAGCATTTT. It specifies CASSQGAGGVQPQHF.

This clonotype was observed many times. V is TRBV20-1 and J is TRBJ2-7, with 9 bases that match TRBD1. There are 17 residues in the CDR3. V dropped 5 bases and J dropped 3; count of bases not matched to a gene: 17. Germline V gene sequence: CDR1 DFQATT, CDR2 SNEGSKA (reference sequence). CDR3 amino acids: CSALRDRGWPINYEQYF. The CDR3 DNA is TGCAGTGCTCTGAGAGACAGGGGGTGGCCAATTAACTACGAGCAGTACTTC.